These 16 T cell receptor beta chains came from one sample sequenced in a study of OX40 agonist ivuxolimab in advanced cancers. Sequenced by immunoSEQ multiplex PCR; TCRdb stores in-frame clones only, minus some. The sample holds roughly 57,000 clones, roughly 84% seen once. The sample was CD4+ or CD8+ T cells sorted from blood, taken in a trial of the OX40 agonist ivuxolimab. These receptor sequences come from an adult with an advanced solid tumor such as melanoma, head and neck, liver or kidney cancer.

The V call is TRBV12-5, the J call TRBJ2-6, with 7 bases fitting TRBD1. This CDR3 spans 17 amino acids. The V gene end was trimmed by 0 bases and the J gene end by 3 bases; junction bases not matched to a gene: 5. Germline loops: CDR1 LGHNT, CDR2 FRNRAP. The CDR3 bases are TGTGCTAGTGGTTTGGTACGAGGGGGCGTTGGGGCCAACGTCCTGACTTTC. Translation gives CASGLVRGGVGANVLTF.

The sample holds one count of this clone. The J gene is TRBJ1-1, the V gene TRBV5-1; D call uncertain. V was clipped by 4 bases and J by 0 bases, with 7 bases between them. Germline CDR1 is SGHRS and CDR2 is YFSETQ. CDR3 length: 13 residues. The CDR3 bases are TGCGCCAGCAGCCCAGAGATGAACACTGAAGCTTTCTTT. It encodes CASSPEMNTEAFF.

This clone was observed a few times. The chain couples TRBV7-9 to TRBJ2-1; 9 bases are shared with TRBD2. The CDR3 loop spans 13 amino acids. Germline CDR1 and CDR2: SEHNR and FQNEAQ (reference sequence). V shed 1 base, J shed 14 bases, and the junction held 6 bases outside the gene matches. This chain's CDR3 is CASSLGKAGGEFF. The CDR3 DNA is TGTGCCAGCAGCTTAGGTAAAGCGGGGGGTGAGTTCTTC. The full variable domain, with the rest looked up from reference TRBV7-9 and TRBJ2-1, is DTGVSQNPRHKITKRGQNVTFRCDPISEHNRLYWYRQTLGQGPEFLTYFQNEAQLEKSRLLSDRFSAERPKGSFSTLEIQRTEQGDSAMYLCASSLGKAGGEFFGPGTRLTVL.

J is TRBJ2-2 and V is TRBV7-9; TRBD2 matches at 12 bases. CDR1 and CDR2 from the germline V gene are SEHNR and FQNEAQ (reference sequence). This CDR3 has 19 residues. Trimming removed 0 bases from V and 3 bases from J; junction bases left unmatched: 8. CDR3 region: CASSLAPLAGGPDTGELFF. The CDR3, as DNA: TGTGCCAGCAGCTTAGCCCCCCTAGCGGGGGGGCCGGACACCGGGGAGCTGTTTTTT.

CDR3 protein: CASSLLAGGEQFF. As DNA, the CDR3 is TGTGCCAGCAGCTTGTTAGCGGGTGGGGAGCAGTTCTTC. The genes are TRBV7-3 and TRBJ2-1; 7 bases are a match to TRBD2. Germline V CDR1 and CDR2: SGHTA, FQGTGA. V lost 3 bases, J lost 10 bases, and 6 bases stayed unmatched. CDR3 length: 13 amino acids.

A single count supports this clone. The chain recombines TRBV5-8 with TRBJ1-3; no clear D. Trimming cost V 5 bases and J 2 bases, with 14 bases left between them. The CDR3 loop spans 15 amino acids. Germline V gene data show CDR1 as SGHTS and CDR2 as YDEGEE. CDR3 loop: CASRSAGSTGNTIYF. CDR3 DNA sequence: TGTGCCAGCAGAAGTGCCGGGTCCACTGGAAACACCATATATTTT. The complete variable domain, with remaining parts taken from reference TRBV5-8 and TRBJ1-3, reads EAGVTQSPTHLIKTRGQQATLRCSPISGHTSVYWYQQALGLGLQFLLWYDEGEERNRGNFPPRFSGRQFPNYSSELNVNALELEDSALYLCASRSAGSTGNTIYFGEGSWLTVV.

The chain combines TRBV7-2 with TRBJ1-4; possibly TRBD1 for D (5 bases). The germline V and J ends were trimmed by 1 base and 5 bases, with 8 bases remaining between them. CDR3 size: 14 residues. The germline gives CDR1 SGHTA, CDR2 FQGNSA. CDR3 DNA sequence: TGTGCCAGCAGCTTAGGAAACAGGAATGAAAAACTGTTTTTT. Translated, it gives CASSLGNRNEKLFF.

This chain connects TRBV4-2 to TRBJ2-5; TRBD1 agrees at 8 bases. V shed 2 bases and J 4 bases; nucleotides not matched to a gene: 9. The length of the CDR3 is 16 residues. Germline assignment: CDR1 LGHNA and CDR2 YNFKEQ. The CDR3 bases are TGTGCCAGCAGCCAACAGACAGGGGCAGGTTCAGAGACCCAGTACTTC. It specifies CASSQQTGAGSETQYF.

V gene TRBV28 combines with J gene TRBJ2-3; TRBD1 might be the D (6 bases). Germline CDR1 is MDHEN and CDR2 is SYDVKM. V was trimmed by 6 bases and J by 2 bases, leaving 12 bases between them. The CDR3 totals 14 residues. Written as DNA, the CDR3 is TGTGCCAGCAGGATTGGGGGCCTCACAGATACGCAGTATTTT. Translation gives CASRIGGLTDTQYF.

This chain uses TRBV10-3 with TRBJ2-1; 8 bases align to TRBD2. V dropped 3 bases and J dropped 0; count of bases not matched to a gene: 4. CDR3 size: 16 residues. The germline V gene has CDR1 ENHRY and CDR2 SYGVKD. The CDR3 DNA sequence: TGTGCCATCAGTGAAGGCGGGAGGAGCTCCTACAATGAGCAGTTCTTC. This gives the protein CAISEGGRSSYNEQFF.

This sequence joins TRBV5-1 and TRBJ1-5; no definite D call. The V end lost 0 bases, the J end lost 3 bases, and 13 bases lay between the germline ends. The CDR3 is 16 residues long. Germline V gives CDR1 SGHRS, CDR2 YFSETQ. In nucleotides, the CDR3 is TGCGCCAGCAGCTTGGGGGCGGGAGGGAACAATCAGCCCCAGCATTTT. This encodes CASSLGAGGNNQPQHF.

The chain links TRBV19 to TRBJ2-1, with TRBD1 matching over 8 bases. The CDR3 contains 18 residues. V trimming: 5 bases; J trimming: 0 bases; junction bases outside the gene matches: 12. The germline gives CDR1 LNHDA, CDR2 SQIVND (reference sequence). This CDR3 reads CASSFRTGSFSSYNEQFF. The CDR3 bases are TGTGCCAGTAGTTTCAGGACAGGGTCCTTTAGCTCCTACAATGAGCAGTTCTTC.

V gene TRBV28 combines with J gene TRBJ1-5; D remains unclear. V lost 8 bases and J 1 base, leaving 12 bases between the germline ends. The CDR3 is 14 residues long. The germline gives CDR1 MDHEN, CDR2 SYDVKM. The CDR3 coding sequence is TGTGCCAGCCTTCGGGTGGGGAGCAATCAGCCCCAGCATTTT. This translates into CASLRVGSNQPQHF.

The chain combines TRBV5-6 with TRBJ2-7, with TRBD1 identical over 9 bases. Trimming removed 5 bases from V and 6 bases from J; junction bases left unmatched: 6. The CDR3 consists of 13 residues. Germline V gene sequence: CDR1 SGHDT, CDR2 YYEEEE. The DNA for the CDR3 is TGTGCCAGCAGGAAACAGGGGGCAGTCGAGCAGTACTTC. It translates to CASRKQGAVEQYF.

This clone was counted once. The chain is built from TRBV9 and TRBJ2-1; TRBD1 might be the D (6 bases). From germline, CDR1 is SGDLS and CDR2 YYNGEE. Deletions cut 0 bases from V and 4 bases from J, with 14 bases between. The CDR3 covers 16 residues. In DNA, the CDR3 is TGTGCCAGCAGCGTAGCTGGAGACAGGTTTTACAATGAGCAGTTCTTC. Encoded protein: CASSVAGDRFYNEQFF.

The rearrangement uses TRBV5-6 and TRBJ1-4; D is ambiguous. Trimming stripped 2 bases from V and 4 bases from J, with 9 bases between. The CDR3 is 14 amino acids. Germline CDR1 reads SGHDT; CDR2 reads YYEEEE. The CDR3 spells CASSLGQINEKLFF. The CDR3 DNA sequence: TGTGCCAGCAGCTTAGGGCAGATTAATGAAAAACTGTTTTTT.